These 17 T cell receptor beta chains share one sample of origin, sequenced in a study of T cells after yellow fever vaccination. TCRdb reprocessed the 5' RACE reads with MiXCR, giving one entry per CDR3 protein. Here the sample spans more than 95,000 distinct CDR3 sequences, 7.4% being singletons. The specimen comprised CD4+ T cells sorted from PBMCs, sampled more than 8 days after the first yellow fever vaccination. The receptor source for this set is a man between 18 and 35 years old who received the YFV17D yellow fever vaccine.

This clonotype has at least ten counts. The chain carries TRBV11-2 and TRBJ2-3, with 10 bases lining up with TRBD1. V dropped 5 bases and J dropped 3; count of bases not matched to a gene: 5. Per germline, CDR1 SGHAT and CDR2 FQNNGV. The CDR3 extends over 15 amino acids. CDR3 sequence (DNA): TGTGCCAGCAGCAAACGACAGGGGGCTACAGATACGCAGTATTTT. As protein: CASSKRQGATDTQYF.

This clonotype was recorded at least ten times. This sequence joins TRBV6-2 or TRBV6-3 and TRBJ1-5; D unclear. Germline loops: CDR1 MNHEY, CDR2 SVGEGT. Trimming shortened V by 2 bases and J by 0 bases, and 8 bases separated the two germline ends. The CDR3 loop spans 15 amino acids. The DNA of the CDR3 is TGTGCCAGCAGTTACGGTGGTTATAGCAATCAGCCCCAGCATTTT. This codes for CASSYGGYSNQPQHF.

This clonotype was picked up many times. A junction end diverges from the germline sequence, so it may reflect a read error. The chain joins TRBV7-7 to TRBJ2-3, with 9 bases lining up with TRBD2. The CDR3 extends over 15 amino acids. Germline V lookup: CDR1 SSHAT, CDR2 FNYEAQ (reference sequence). The CDR3 sequence is CASSLGPSGDNTQYF. CDR3 nucleotide sequence: TGTGCTAGCAGCTTAGGGCCTAGCGGGGACAATACGCAGTATTTT.

This clonotype was seen a handful of times. CDR3 sequence: CAISATGGGTDTQYF. CDR3 bases: TGTGCCATCAGTGCTACGGGGGGGGGCACAGATACGCAGTATTTT. The V call is TRBV10-3, the J call TRBJ2-3, with 8 bases fitting TRBD2. The V and J ends lost 4 bases and 1 base, in that order; junction bases with no gene match: 4. The germline gives CDR1 ENHRY, CDR2 SYGVKD. This CDR3 is built from 15 residues.

This clonotype was seen a few times. This chain uses TRBV18 with TRBJ1-1; no reliable D call. The CDR3 sequence is 13 residues long. Germline assignment: CDR1 KGHSH and CDR2 LQKENI. Trimming took 4 bases from V and 1 from J, leaving 7 bases between them. The CDR3: CASSLPENTEAFF. CDR3 DNA sequence: TGTGCCAGCTCACTTCCAGAGAACACTGAAGCTTTCTTT.

This clonotype was seen at least ten times. The genes are TRBV10-3 and TRBJ2-5, with no clear D. Germline loops: CDR1 ENHRY, CDR2 SYGVKD. V lost 4 bases and J lost 4, with 25 bases in between. The CDR3 sequence is 18 residues long. In DNA form, the CDR3 reads TGTGCCATCAGTGGAAAAAGTAGGGTTACGGTAGAGGCAGAGACCCAGTACTTC. It specifies CAISGKSRVTVEAETQYF.

This clonotype was recorded many times. V and J are TRBV6-5 and TRBJ2-7; 7 nucleotides agree with TRBD1. The CDR3 is 16 residues long. J gave up 6 bases and V 0 bases, and 11 bases lay outside the gene matches. CDR1 and CDR2 from the germline V gene are MNHEY and SVGAGI. CDR3: CASSYSGTVPFGEQYV. The CDR3 DNA follows: TGTGCCAGCAGTTACTCTGGGACAGTCCCTTTTGGCGAGCAGTACGTC.

To note about this clonotype: This may come from a read error, since a much larger clone is one base off. The gene calls are TRBV20-1 and TRBJ2-3, with D unresolved. The germline V and J ends were trimmed by 3 bases and 2 bases, with 9 bases remaining between them. Germline V gene data show CDR1 as DFQATT and CDR2 as SNEGSKA (reference sequence). The CDR3 loop spans 13 amino acids. As DNA, the CDR3 is TGCAGTGCTAGCGTAAGCATCACAGATACGCAGTATTTT. It specifies CSASVSITDTQYF.

This clonotype was seen ten or more times. In DNA, the CDR3 is TGTGCCAGCAGCTTAGCCGTTATATCCTATGGCTACACCTTC. Translated, it gives CASSLAVISYGYTF. This rearrangement joins TRBV11-2 to TRBJ1-2; D not certain. Germline CDR1 reads SGHAT; CDR2 reads FQNNGV. V lost 1 base and J lost 4, with 10 bases in between. CDR3 length equals 14 residues.

The chain couples TRBV6-4 to TRBJ2-1, with TRBD1 matching over 8 bases. CDR1 MRHNA and CDR2 SNTAGT come from the germline V gene. The trim removed 5 bases at V and 9 bases at J, leaving 6 bases unmatched. This CDR3 spans 13 amino acids. CDR3 DNA: TGTGCCAGCAGTTCTCAGGGGGCTGGTGAGCAGTTCTTC. Its translation is CASSSQGAGEQFF.

The chain recombines TRBV7-9 with TRBJ2-4, with TRBD1 identical over 8 bases. CDR3 length: 15 amino acids. The V and J ends lost 7 bases and 9 bases, in that order; junction bases with no gene match: 14. Germline V gene sequence: CDR1 SEHNR, CDR2 FQNEAQ (reference sequence). CDR3 sequence reads: CASTRKQGGMGIQYF. In DNA, the CDR3 is TGTGCCAGCACCCGTAAACAGGGGGGAATGGGCATTCAGTACTTC.

This clonotype was counted ten times or more. This rearrangement joins TRBV20-1 to TRBJ1-5; tentatively, D is TRBD1 (6 bases). The CDR3 has 14 residues. V was trimmed by 0 bases and J by 6 bases, leaving 12 bases between them. Germline assignment: CDR1 DFQATT and CDR2 SNEGSKA (reference sequence). The CDR3: CSARDLGGSQPQHF. The CDR3 DNA follows: TGCAGTGCTAGAGATTTGGGGGGCTCTCAGCCCCAGCATTTT.

This clonotype showed up many times. As DNA, the CDR3 is TGTGCCAGCAGCTTGGCAGGGACTTGGGAAAAACTGTTTTTT. Amino acids: CASSLAGTWEKLFF. V usage is TRBV11-2 and J usage is TRBJ1-4, with D possibly matching TRBD1 (5 bases). This CDR3 has 14 amino acids. Germline CDR1 SGHAT, CDR2 FQNNGV. The V end was cut by 3 bases, the J end by 8 bases, with 13 bases between.

In its sample, this clonotype was seen a few times. This rearrangement joins TRBV7-8 to TRBJ1-2; D is unclear. CDR1 and CDR2 from the germline V gene are SGHVS and FQNEAQ. Trimming removed 5 bases from V and 5 bases from J, with 9 bases in between. This CDR3 region has 12 residues. The CDR3 loop reads CASSQDLYGYTF. The CDR3 DNA is TGTGCCAGCAGCCAGGACCTATATGGCTACACCTTC.

This clonotype has at least ten counts. This chain links TRBV20-1 with TRBJ2-3; 10 bases are a match to TRBD2. J gave up 5 bases and V 0 bases, and 5 bases lay outside the gene matches. The germline V gene has CDR1 DFQATT and CDR2 SNEGSKA (reference sequence). This CDR3 region has 15 residues. The CDR3 nucleotides are TGCAGTGCTAGAGAGAAGCGGGGGGGCAGAGATACGCAGTATTTT. Protein sequence: CSAREKRGGRDTQYF.

V is TRBV7-9 and J is TRBJ2-7; unclear D gene. The CDR3 covers 14 residues. Germline CDR1 and CDR2: SEHNR and FQNEAQ (reference sequence). The V end was cut by 2 bases, the J end by 2 bases, with 10 bases between. This chain's CDR3 is CASSLYKGTYEQYF. CDR3 nucleotide sequence: TGTGCCAGCAGCTTATATAAGGGAACCTACGAGCAGTACTTC.

Many counts were recorded for this clonotype. The chain joins TRBV7-2 to TRBJ2-2, with D unclear. This CDR3 is 13 amino acids long. In germline, CDR1 is SGHTA, CDR2 FQGNSA. V lost 1 base and J 5 bases, leaving 5 bases between the germline ends. Written as DNA, the CDR3 is TGTGCCAGCAGCTTAGTTCTGACCGGGGAGCTGTTTTTT. Its protein product is CASSLVLTGELFF.